The T cell receptor beta chain described here comes from a study of cytomegalovirus exposure and HLA in healthy donors (dated 2017 in TCRdb). With respect to the entire study: An earlier analysis of 550 to 700 of the donors reported 250 to 300 Gb of sequence data and some 120 million unique TCR beta sequences from 190 million or so T cells. HLA typing included class I and class II loci at four-digit resolution. Besides the first cohort of under 700 subjects, a separate validation cohort made up of about 120 different subjects was used. The study was designed to test whether signatures of past pathogen exposure could be identified by cataloging public T cell receptors. The study used immunosequencing to profile the T cell repertoires of around 600 subjects and linked those repertoires to cytomegalovirus serostatus. An earlier analysis of 587 of the donors used high-throughput TCR beta sequencing to judge whether each TCR beta V gene segment behaved as functional or pseudogenic. The later analysis used no new phenotypic data to find candidate immune exposures, relying instead on TCR beta sequences and their occurrence across donors. Among the roughly 390 genotyped donors, under 90% belonged to the genetic ancestry cluster associated with self-reported Caucasian donors. The number of donors typed differed by locus, with about 629-630 for A, B, C, DRB1 and DQB1, around 500 for DQA1, 606 for DPA1, and under 490 for DPB1. In a later genetic analysis, genome-wide SNP genotypes for about three fifths of the 666 donors were used, and that subset was treated as a discovery cohort. Donor age, sex, ethnicity and CMV serostatus were collected together with the repertoire data. Across around 400 genotyped donors of the cohort, an average of approximately 240,000 unique TCR beta nucleotide sequences per donor were sequenced, and approximately 17% of those sequences were non-productive. Because of strong linkage in the cohort, roughly five DR-DQ haplotypes were treated as single units for association and clustering. Roughly 300 gigabases of sequencing data and approximately 91 million unique TCR sequences made up an early release that covered roughly 670 HLA-typed donors. All discovery cohort repertoires had been generated on a single sequencing platform. The study combined high-throughput TCR immunosequencing, statistical association of individual TCRs with disease status, and machine learning to predict cytomegalovirus infection status. A later analysis re-analyzed previously published TCR beta repertoires from roughly 600 donors and added high-resolution HLA genotyping to study TCR occurrence patterns.

The library was obtained by the immunoSEQ multiplex PCR assay. For the multiplex PCR, a mixture combining 60 forward primers for TCR Vbeta segments and 13 reverse primers for TCR Jbeta segments was used. The CDR3 region of rearranged TCR beta genes was amplified from genomic DNA by a multiplex PCR assay. The amplified TCR beta libraries were sequenced on the Illumina HiSeq System as 87-base-pair reads. As for how the authors treated the data: A later analysis tallied 80 million to 95 million unique TCR beta chains across the 660 or so repertoires, and around 9.9 million of those chains were shared by two or more donors. A nearest-neighbor algorithm error-corrected the raw reads and collapsed the reads into unique sequences, merging closely related sequences to remove PCR and sequencing errors. To assign V, D and J gene segments, CDR3 sequences were aligned to IMGT reference sequences. For a sequence to be retained, a match of at least six nucleotides to both a V gene segment and a J gene segment was required. Rearrangements were classified as productive when the CDR3 lacked stop codons and remained in frame with V and J, and all other rearrangements were classified as non-productive. Following IMGT convention, CDR3 was defined as the stretch from the second conserved V-encoded cysteine up to the conserved J-encoded phenylalanine. In an earlier analysis of some 550 of the donors, sequences lacking an unambiguous match to a single V gene segment were excluded. An earlier analysis of approximately 590 of the donors classified V segments as functional when productive rearrangements were above 56.7% and as segregating when the standard deviation between donors was above 5%. A statistical classification framework was built to diagnose cytomegalovirus status from the catalog of TCR beta chain sequences. A later analysis assigned V and J genes by comparing TCR nucleotide sequences with IMGT/GENE-DB human TR gene sequences. Using the TCRdist pipeline, a later analysis assigned CDR3 sequences along with most-parsimonious VDJ recombination scenarios. In a later analysis, each TCR beta chain was defined by its CDR3 amino acid sequence together with its V-gene family, and reads without a unique V-gene family were excluded. To address suspected cross-contamination and a sequencing artifact, a later analysis removed 592 highly shared, low-generation-probability nucleotide sequences. In a later analysis, a clonal expansion index was calculated for each public chain from normalized within-repertoire ranks of inferred template counts. Generation probabilities in a later analysis came from a VDJ recombination model fitted to out-of-frame rearrangements, and those results were checked against IGoR. A later analysis scored TCR-TCR, TCR-HLA and TCR-CMV co-occurrence with hypergeometric tests, applying a repertoire-size bias correction to TCR pairs. A later analysis estimated false discovery rates by permuting HLA or CMV assignments 20 times. In a later analysis, co-occurring TCRs were grouped with DBSCAN, and TCRdist sequence similarity was added when clustering was performed within HLA-allele-positive subsets. Repertoires with fewer than 30,000 or more than 120,000 public chains, plus five repertoires with anomalous nucleotide sharing, were excluded from co-occurrence clustering. In TCRdb, the immuneACCESS table is reduced to in-frame sequences with V and J assigned. These tables do not hold every clone; where another copy was compared, an unresolved V gene accounts for under half, and the others remain unexplained. V and J calls and clone size follow that table, whereas D and trimming were derived from the DNA. The sample includes 63,000 or so clones, with 79% observed a single time. Less than 3.5% of the sample belongs to the ten largest clones.

Study-wide conclusions, independent of this receptor: Because HLA typing was missing for some donors at each locus, association tests included only the typed subset. According to a later analysis, TCR association rates differed among HLA loci, with DRB1 alleles showing the most associated TCRs and HLA-C alleles showing the fewest. A further reported finding was that TCR beta sequences accurately predicted the HLA-A and HLA-B alleles for most subjects in the first cohort. At a false discovery rate of 0.05, a later analysis linked around 17,000 TCR beta sequences to specific HLA alleles. Immune exposure information for the cohort was limited to CMV serostatus. It was suggested by the authors that the approach could potentially be generalized to other disease states and immunological phenotypes. While some public TCRs were present in many individuals, most TCR sequences turned up only very rarely across donors. An earlier analysis of approximately 600 of the donors showed that most TCR beta V segments appeared in productive rearrangements either about 87% or about 30% of the time, which broadly matched IMGT annotations. A cluster of highly shared sequence variants was judged likely to represent a technical artifact of the sequencing pipeline. A later analysis found that most CMV-associated TCR beta chains appeared HLA-restricted, with HLA associations seemingly driven largely by CMV exposure. Compared with the approximately 600-donor mean, donors in an Asian-associated ancestry cluster had fewer N-insertions in productive TCRs, according to a later genetic analysis. A later analysis found that HLA-associated TCR beta chains were more clonally expanded and had lower generation probabilities than equally common non-associated chains. Linkage disequilibrium might explain the correlated functional status among segregating V segments, but an unknown experimental factor could not be ruled out. Several of the top co-occurrence clusters appeared to be linked to parvovirus B19, influenza, CMV and Epstein-Barr virus, according to a later analysis. A later genetic analysis associated a missense DCLRE1C variant with V-gene and J-gene trimming of TCR beta chains, and an independent cohort replicated the association. Because counts were too low, some 16 rarely observed V segments, including chromosome 9 orphons, were excluded from the earlier analysis of some 590 of the donors. Roughly uniform sequencing depth across donors was assumed in presence/absence analyses, although this assumption may not hold. A total of fewer than 200 TCR beta chains were listed by the study as associated with cytomegalovirus. This cohort had only TCR beta chains sequenced, and the lack of alpha or paired-chain data limited which features could be detected. Assigning TCR associations to individual alleles was difficult when HLA alleles, especially DR and DQ, strongly co-occurred. The classifier was reported to diagnose cytomegalovirus status with high specificity and sensitivity in both the original and validation cohorts. A few of the identified cytomegalovirus-associated TCR beta chains were confirmed in vitro to be specific for cytomegalovirus antigens.

With respect to this clone: What antigen it recognizes has not been identified. There are no base qualities to consult, and no much larger clone falls within one base.

The cohort comprised 666 healthy bone marrow donors. At the time of sampling, every cohort member was nominally healthy, though immune exposures that went unrecorded were likely present. The donor tested CMV seronegative, placing the donor among the 350 to 400 seronegative members of the cohort. A peripheral blood sample was provided by each donor, and peripheral blood mononuclear cells were used for TCR beta sequencing. The Qiagen DNeasy Blood Extraction Kit was used to extract genomic DNA from the blood cell samples. Input material: PBMCs. This receptor was identified in a woman aged 30 to 39 in good health and CMV-seronegative.

The bases are TGTGCCAGCAGTAGACAGATCTATGGCTACACCTTC. Protein translation: CASSRQIYGYTF. The chain is encoded by TRBV7-9 joined to TRBJ1-2; TRBD1 is perhaps the D gene, given 5 matching bases. The CDR3 numbers 12 residues from cysteine through phenylalanine. CDR3 DNA only is kept here, 36 bases in frame from base 1. The trim is 6 bases for V and 4 bases for J, with a gap of 9 bases between the germline ends. From the germline V gene (reference sequence), CDR1 is SEHNR and CDR2 is FQNEAQ.